The 23 T cell receptor beta chains given below trace back to one sample, sequenced in a study of blood T cell repertoires in COVID-19. Method: immunoSEQ multiplex PCR; TCRdb's copy keeps in-frame clones and lacks some. The sample consists of some 320,000 clones, about 85% of them appearing once. Material: PBMCs or T cells enriched from blood (not recorded which). The receptors originated from a woman between 25 and 40 years old who had been exposed to COVID-19.

The chain uses TRBV18 and TRBJ2-7, with D unresolved. V gave up 3 bases and J gave up 0 bases, with 15 bases separating them. Looked up from germline, CDR1 is KGHSH and CDR2 is LQKENI. The CDR3 extends over 16 amino acids. The CDR3 bases are TGTGCCAGCTCACCGTCCGTGGGCAGCATCTCCTACGAGCAGTACTTC. It translates to CASSPSVGSISYEQYF. The entire variable domain, with the rest obtained from reference TRBV18 and TRBJ2-7, is as follows: NAGVMQNPRHLVRRRGQEARLRCSPMKGHSHVYWYRQLPEEGLKFMVYLQKENIIDESGMPKERFSAEFPKEGPSILRIQQVVRGDSAAYFCASSPSVGSISYEQYFGPGTRLTVT.

This chain connects TRBV7-3 to TRBJ2-1; the match to TRBD1 covers 10 bases. Trimming took 4 bases from V and 8 from J; bases not matched to a gene: 8. Germline V lookup: CDR1 SGHTA, CDR2 FQGTGA. The length of the CDR3 is 15 residues. For the CDR3, the DNA is TGTGCCAGCAGCTCGTCCCGGGACAGGGGTCATGAGCAGTTCTTC. Its protein product is CASSSSRDRGHEQFF.

This clone has only one observation. The V call is TRBV27, the J call TRBJ2-1; possibly TRBD2 for D (6 bases). With 1 base removed from V and 8 bases from J, the gap between germline ends came to 6 bases. CDR1 MNHEY and CDR2 SMNVEV come from the germline V gene (reference sequence). The CDR3 runs 12 residues. CDR3 DNA: TGTGCCAGCAGTTTATGGGGGGATGAGCAGTTCTTC. It yields the protein CASSLWGDEQFF.

The CDR3 loop is CASSPGLAGGQEQYF. DNA of the CDR3: TGTGCCAGCAGCCCGGGACTAGCGGGAGGGCAAGAGCAGTACTTC. V and J are TRBV5-4 and TRBJ2-7, with TRBD2 matching 16 bases. Germline lookup yields CDR1 SGHNT and CDR2 YYREEE (reference sequence). This CDR3 spans 15 amino acids. V was pared by 4 bases and J by 7 bases, with 5 bases of the junction left unmatched. Full variable domain (remainder filled in from reference TRBV5-4 and TRBJ2-7): ETGVTQSPTHLIKTRGQQVTLRCSSQSGHNTVSWYQQALGQGPQFIFQYYREEENGRGNFPPRFSGLQFPNYSSELNVNALELDDSALYLCASSPGLAGGQEQYFGPGTRLTVT.

This clone was observed a handful of times. The chain has TRBV5-1 and TRBJ2-1; D is unresolved. The CDR3 sequence is 15 residues long. Germline V gives CDR1 SGHRS, CDR2 YFSETQ. V lost 1 base and J 5 bases, leaving 13 bases between the germline ends. The CDR3 here is CASSLRGLEHNEQFF. CDR3 DNA sequence: TGCGCCAGCAGCTTGCGAGGTTTGGAACACAATGAGCAGTTCTTC.

CDR3 in amino acids: CASQELAVYSDTQYF. In DNA, the CDR3 is TGTGCCAGCCAGGAACTAGCGGTCTATTCAGATACGCAGTATTTT. The chain joins TRBV7-6 to TRBJ2-3, with 8 nucleotides matching TRBD2. In germline, CDR1 is SGHVS, CDR2 FNYEAQ. The V and J ends lost 8 bases and 4 bases, in that order; junction bases with no gene match: 11. CDR3 size: 15 residues.

The sample holds a few counts of this clone. The chain uses TRBV5-1 and TRBJ2-5; 13 nucleotides align to TRBD2. The CDR3 runs to 16 residues. The ends lost 3 bases at V and 2 bases at J; junction bases unmatched: 4. Germline assignment: CDR1 SGHRS and CDR2 YFSETQ. CDR3 protein: CASSSRLAGGQETQYF. For the CDR3, the DNA is TGCGCCAGCAGCTCACGACTAGCGGGAGGTCAAGAGACCCAGTACTTC. Variable domain in full (rest from reference TRBV5-1 and TRBJ2-5): KAGVTQTPRYLIKTRGQQVTLSCSPISGHRSVSWYQQTPGQGLQFLFEYFSETQRNKGNFPGRFSGRQFSNSRSEMNVSTLELGDSALYLCASSSRLAGGQETQYFGPGTRLLVL.

This chain joins TRBV7-2 and TRBJ1-5; D is perhaps TRBD1 (6 bases). V gave up 5 bases and J gave up 6 bases, with 17 bases separating them. The CDR3 consists of 15 residues. Germline V gene sequence: CDR1 SGHTA, CDR2 FQGNSA. The CDR3 nucleotides read TGTGCCAGCAGCCCACAAGGGGGGGCGCGTCAGCCCCAGCATTTT. It translates to CASSPQGGARQPQHF.

This rearrangement joins TRBV18 to TRBJ2-7; no definite D call. Germline V lookup: CDR1 KGHSH, CDR2 LQKENI. The CDR3 extends over 15 amino acids. Between the trimmed V and J ends, which lost 0 bases and 4 bases, there was a span of 13 bases. CDR3 nucleotides: TGTGCCAGCTCACCACCGTCTTTACGAGGTTACGAGCAGTACTTC. It translates to CASSPPSLRGYEQYF.

This chain links TRBV12-5 with TRBJ2-2; 7 nucleotides align to TRBD2. CDR1 is LGHNT and CDR2 is FRNRAP in the germline V gene. The trim removed 7 bases at V and 6 bases at J, leaving 8 bases unmatched. The CDR3 loop spans 14 amino acids. For the CDR3, the DNA is TGTGCTAGTGTTCTGGGGGGGGTGGCCGGGGAGCTGTTTTTT. Protein: CASVLGGVAGELFF.

V usage is TRBV4-1 and J usage is TRBJ2-7; TRBD2 matches 11 bases. The germline CDR1 and CDR2 sequences are MGHRA and YSYEKL. J lost 1 base, V lost 0 bases, and 11 bases had no gene match. CDR3 size: 19 residues. The CDR3 nucleotides read TGCGCCAGCAGCCAAGATGAAACTAGCGGGGGCCTCCGTTCCTACGAGCAGTACTTC. Translating gives CASSQDETSGGLRSYEQYF.

V usage is TRBV30 and J usage is TRBJ2-5; perhaps TRBD1 as D (6 bases). Germline V gene lookup returns CDR1 GTSNPN and CDR2 SVGIG (reference sequence). Trimming shortened V by 4 bases and J by 5 bases, and 17 bases separated the two germline ends. The CDR3 runs to 14 residues. The CDR3 coding sequence is TGTGCCTGGAAAAGAGGGGGAGACGGGGAGACCCAGTACTTC. Translation: CAWKRGGDGETQYF.

The rearrangement links TRBV29-1 to TRBJ1-2; no clear D. The V end lost 4 bases, the J end lost 3 bases, and 6 bases lay between the germline ends. CDR3 size: 11 residues. Germline loops: CDR1 SQVTM, CDR2 ANQGSEA. The CDR3: CSVASHYGYTF. The CDR3 region has the DNA TGCAGCGTTGCTTCCCACTATGGCTACACCTTC.

The rearrangement links TRBV28 to TRBJ1-4; maybe TRBD1 (6 bases). The V gene's germline CDR1 is MDHEN and CDR2 SYDVKM. The germline V and J ends were trimmed by 4 bases and 8 bases, with 17 bases remaining between them. The CDR3 loop spans 15 amino acids. The CDR3 region is CASSSHRALREKLFF. CDR3 nucleotide sequence: TGTGCCAGCAGTTCTCACAGGGCCCTAAGGGAAAAACTGTTTTTT.

The chain carries TRBV7-2 and TRBJ2-2; no reliable D call. The V end lost 4 bases, the J end lost 2 bases, and 14 bases lay between the germline ends. Per germline, CDR1 SGHTA and CDR2 FQGNSA. The CDR3 spans 16 residues. CDR3 nucleotides: TGTGCCAGCAGCTCCAGAGGCGGTTCAAACACCGGGGAGCTGTTTTTT. This encodes CASSSRGGSNTGELFF.

The V call is TRBV4-2, the J call TRBJ1-2, with TRBD1 matching 9 bases. The CDR3 covers 15 residues. The V gene's germline CDR1 is LGHNA and CDR2 YNFKEQ. Trimming removed 4 bases from V and 6 bases from J; junction bases left unmatched: 9. CDR3 amino acids: CASSLRQGGDNGYTF. The CDR3 nucleotides read TGTGCCAGCAGCCTCAGACAGGGGGGGGACAATGGCTACACCTTC.

This clone was observed once. The rearrangement links TRBV4-3 to TRBJ1-1; the D gene is possibly TRBD1 (6 bases). Germline V gene sequence: CDR1 LGHNA, CDR2 YSLEER. The CDR3 contains 15 residues. V dropped 2 bases and J dropped 6 bases, with 16 bases sitting between them. This CDR3 reads CASSQSQGSSSEAFF. The CDR3, as DNA: TGCGCCAGCAGCCAAAGTCAGGGGAGTTCGTCTGAAGCTTTCTTT.

The genes are TRBV7-3 and TRBJ2-1; 8 bases map to TRBD2. Germline loops: CDR1 SGHTA, CDR2 FQGTGA. The CDR3 runs 15 residues. V lost 4 bases to trimming and J lost 6 bases; unmatched junction nucleotides: 8. CDR3 region: CASSSHSSGANEQFF. CDR3 coding DNA: TGTGCCAGCAGCTCGCATAGTAGCGGGGCCAATGAGCAGTTCTTC.

The rearrangement joins TRBV21-1 to TRBJ2-2; the tabulated D call, TRBD2, remains unverified against the DNA. TRBV21-1 is a listed pseudogene. This CDR3 contains 22 residues. CDR3 coding DNA: TGTGCCAGCAGCAGACGAGGGGATGTCCCGACTAGCGGGGGGCCGAACACCGGGGAGCTGTTTTTT. Residues: CASSRRGDVPTSGGPNTGELFF.

This clone was observed a few times. This sequence joins TRBV6-1 and TRBJ1-5; maybe TRBD1 (6 bases). V shed 0 bases and J shed 4 bases, with 10 bases lying between them. CDR1 and CDR2 (germline): MNHNS, SASEGT. The CDR3 is 15 amino acids. CDR3 amino acids: CASSEALTGNQPQHF. In DNA form, the CDR3 reads TGTGCCAGCAGTGAAGCGTTGACAGGAAATCAGCCCCAGCATTTT.

This chain joins TRBV6-5 and TRBJ2-7; D is perhaps TRBD1 (6 bases). Trimming cost V 7 bases and J 2 bases, with 12 bases left between them. The CDR3 runs 13 residues. The germline V gene has CDR1 MNHEY and CDR2 SVGAGI. The CDR3 DNA is TGTGCCAGCATGATAGACAGGACCTACGAGCAGTACTTC. Amino acids: CASMIDRTYEQYF.

This clone was counted only a few times. V is TRBV3-1 (or the pseudogene TRBV3-2) and J is TRBJ2-2, with a tentative D call TRBD2 (5 bases). The length of the CDR3 is 14 residues. Trimming took off 5 bases at V and 5 bases at J, with 12 bases between the two ends. CDR1 and CDR2 from the germline V gene are LGHDT and YNNKEL (reference sequence). The CDR3 DNA is TGTGCCAGCAGCACCCGGACTTCTACCGGGGAGCTGTTTTTT. Its protein product is CASSTRTSTGELFF.

The chain links TRBV4-3 to TRBJ2-1, with D possibly matching TRBD2 (6 bases). In germline, CDR1 is LGHNA, CDR2 YSLEER. The length of the CDR3 is 16 residues. V gave up 0 bases and J gave up 0 bases, with 9 bases separating them. The CDR3 nucleotides are TGCGCCAGCAGCCAAGAAGGGACTTCCTCCTACAATGAGCAGTTCTTC. Its protein product is CASSQEGTSSYNEQFF.